Listed here is a single T cell receptor (beta chain). The antigen it recognizes is unknown. No clone much larger than this one lies a single base away; base qualities are absent. TCRbeta CDR3 regions were amplified from genomic DNA using the immunoSEQ Assay, a bias-controlled multiplex PCR. The study's processing was this. Nucleated cell counts per sample were estimated from amplification of reference gene primers within the assay. To quantify the absolute abundance of each unique TCRbeta CDR3 rearrangement, sequence reads were collapsed and filtered. For each sample, productive Simpson clonality was calculated by taking the square root of Simpson's diversity index across productive rearrangements. In TCRdb, the immuneACCESS table is reduced to in-frame sequences with V and J assigned. These tables do not hold every clone; where another copy was compared, an unresolved V gene accounts for under half, and the others remain unexplained. The V and J calls and clone size are taken from that table; D and trimming were inferred from the DNA. Counted in this sample were a few hundred thousand clones; approximately 91% of them appeared once. The ten largest clones capture less than 1.5% of the sample.

Participants in the prospective study were aged about 18 to 100 years, lived in over 20 United States geographic areas, and enrolled through a virtual design. To assign participants to cohorts, the prospective study relied on clinical history that participants themselves reported in a screening survey and a study questionnaire. Exposed participants had been in contact, within 2 weeks of entering the study, with a person who had a PCR-confirmed or clinician-diagnosed case of COVID-19. Each participant in the prospective study had whole blood, serum and a nasopharyngeal or oropharyngeal swab collected by mobile phlebotomists. Participants in the prospective study had the option to provide additional blood draws and questionnaires over a roughly 2-month period. Prospective study blood samples were shipped either frozen or at room temperature before DNA extraction. This sample is part of a study of blood T cell repertoires in COVID-19 (dated by TCRdb to the early 2020s). Looking at the study overall: Samples from collaborators originated in the United States, Italy and Spain and spanned both the acute and convalescent phases of COVID-19. The material from the prospective study consisted of cDNA or gDNA derived from T cells, B-cell-depleted T cells, or PBMCs. The dataset comprised deeply sampled blood TCRbeta repertoires from subjects exposed to, actively infected with, or recovered from COVID-19. A freely available public database, intended as a resource for researchers studying the immune response to SARS-CoV-2, is where the repertoires were released. The samples were drawn from two sources: the first 160 participants of the ongoing ImmuneRACE study, and 1,254 subjects contributed by 6 global collaborators. Sample metadata almost always included a de-identified subject ID, COVID-19 status, age in years and sex. Where available, HLA class I and class II types were obtained from metadata supplied by the sample provider rather than from assay-based typing.

Broad study findings and their caveats: How much clinical and demographic metadata was included differed by source and by participant, and the metadata was provided uncurated.

V was cut back by 1 base and J by 5 bases, leaving a gap of 11 bases between them. The cysteine opens and the phenylalanine closes a CDR3 of 14 amino acids. The DNA shown is the 42-base CDR3, in frame from base 1. CDR1 and CDR2 were assigned from the germline V gene as MDHEN and SYDVKM. The receptor was derived from a woman aged 18-30 years who had been exposed to COVID-19. The sequenced material came from PBMCs or T cells enriched from blood (not recorded which). The chain links TRBV28 with TRBJ2-5, with no confidently assigned D gene. The bases are TGTGCCAGCAGTTTATATCCGGGTTGGGAGACCCAGTACTTC. Translated, this gives CASSLYPGWETQYF. Reference TRBV28 and TRBJ2-5 genes cover what lies past the CDR3, so the full variable domain is DVKVTQSSRYLVKRTGEKVFLECVQDMDHENMFWYRQDPGLGLRLIYFSYDVKMKEKGDIPEGYSVSREKKERFSLILESASTNQTSMYLCASSLYPGWETQYFGPGTRLLVL.